The sequence of this T cell receptor beta chain was determined in a study of control samples from healthy donors and cancer patients. The length of the CDR3 is 12 residues. Trimming cost V 0 bases and J 13 bases, with 12 bases left between them. Germline CDR1 and CDR2: SNHLY and FYNNEI. Method: immunoSEQ multiplex PCR; TCRdb's copy keeps in-frame clones and lacks some. The table shows approximately 97,000 clones, with under 95% occurring only once. The chain combines TRBV2 with TRBJ1-2; unclear D gene. Material for sequencing was blood. The TCR was taken from a woman in her late teens or twenties in good health. CDR3 DNA: TGTGCCAGCAGTGAAGCGACGGGAGGGCCCACCTTC. Amino acid sequence: CASSEATGGPTF.